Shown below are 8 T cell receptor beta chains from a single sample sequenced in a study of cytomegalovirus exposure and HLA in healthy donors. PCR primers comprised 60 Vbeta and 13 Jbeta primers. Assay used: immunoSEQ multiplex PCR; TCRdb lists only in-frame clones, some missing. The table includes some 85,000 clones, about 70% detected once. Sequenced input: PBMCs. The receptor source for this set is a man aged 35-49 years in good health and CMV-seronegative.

CDR3 region: CASSKQGFQPQHF. Here the CDR3 DNA reads TGTGCCAGCTCTAAACAGGGATTCCAGCCCCAGCATTTT. The chain has TRBV27 and TRBJ1-5, with D possibly TRBD1 on 6 matching bases. The CDR3 consists of 13 residues. The germline V gene has CDR1 MNHEY and CDR2 SMNVEV (reference sequence). V was trimmed by 8 bases and J by 7 bases, leaving 15 bases between them.

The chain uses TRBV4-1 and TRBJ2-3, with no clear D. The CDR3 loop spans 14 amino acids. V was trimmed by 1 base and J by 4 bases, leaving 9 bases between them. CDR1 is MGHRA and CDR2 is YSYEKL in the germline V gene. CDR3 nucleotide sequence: TGCGCCAGCAGCCAAGGGCAGCGACCAGATACGCAGTATTTT. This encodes CASSQGQRPDTQYF.

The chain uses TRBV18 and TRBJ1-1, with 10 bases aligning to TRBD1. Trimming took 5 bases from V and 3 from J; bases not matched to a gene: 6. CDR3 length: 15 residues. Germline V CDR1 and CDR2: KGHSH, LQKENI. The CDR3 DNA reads TGTGCCAGCTCAACGGGACAGGGGAAGGACACTGAAGCTTTCTTT. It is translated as CASSTGQGKDTEAFF.

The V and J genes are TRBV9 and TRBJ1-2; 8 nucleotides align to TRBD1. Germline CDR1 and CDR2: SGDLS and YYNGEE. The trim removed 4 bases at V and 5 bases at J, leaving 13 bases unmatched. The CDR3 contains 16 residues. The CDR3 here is CASSSSAPGQVYGYTF. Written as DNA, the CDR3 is TGTGCCAGCAGCTCCAGCGCCCCGGGACAGGTATATGGCTACACCTTC.

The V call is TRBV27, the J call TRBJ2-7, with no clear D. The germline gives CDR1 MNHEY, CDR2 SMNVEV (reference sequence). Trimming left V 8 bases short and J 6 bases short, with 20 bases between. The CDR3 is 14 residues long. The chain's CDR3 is CASGPRGGAAEQYF. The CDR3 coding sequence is TGTGCCAGCGGTCCTCGAGGTGGCGCAGCCGAGCAGTACTTC.

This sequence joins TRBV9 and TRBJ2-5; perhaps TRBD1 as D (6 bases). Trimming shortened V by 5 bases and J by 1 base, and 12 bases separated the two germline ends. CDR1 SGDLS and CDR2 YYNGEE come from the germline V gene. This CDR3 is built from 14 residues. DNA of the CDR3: TGTGCCAGCAGTGCTCAGGGGTTCCAAGAGACCCAGTACTTC. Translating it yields CASSAQGFQETQYF.

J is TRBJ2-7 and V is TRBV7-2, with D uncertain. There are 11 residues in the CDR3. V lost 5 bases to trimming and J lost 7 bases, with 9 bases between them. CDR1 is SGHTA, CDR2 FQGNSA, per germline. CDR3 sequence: CASSHSWEQYF. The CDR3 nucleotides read TGTGCCAGCAGCCACAGTTGGGAGCAGTACTTC.

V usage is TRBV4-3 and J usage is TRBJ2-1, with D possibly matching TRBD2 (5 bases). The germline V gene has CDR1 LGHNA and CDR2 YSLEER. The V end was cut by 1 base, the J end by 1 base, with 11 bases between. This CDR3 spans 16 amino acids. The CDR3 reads CASSQAAENSYNEQFF. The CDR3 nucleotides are TGCGCCAGCAGCCAAGCAGCGGAGAATTCCTACAATGAGCAGTTCTTC.